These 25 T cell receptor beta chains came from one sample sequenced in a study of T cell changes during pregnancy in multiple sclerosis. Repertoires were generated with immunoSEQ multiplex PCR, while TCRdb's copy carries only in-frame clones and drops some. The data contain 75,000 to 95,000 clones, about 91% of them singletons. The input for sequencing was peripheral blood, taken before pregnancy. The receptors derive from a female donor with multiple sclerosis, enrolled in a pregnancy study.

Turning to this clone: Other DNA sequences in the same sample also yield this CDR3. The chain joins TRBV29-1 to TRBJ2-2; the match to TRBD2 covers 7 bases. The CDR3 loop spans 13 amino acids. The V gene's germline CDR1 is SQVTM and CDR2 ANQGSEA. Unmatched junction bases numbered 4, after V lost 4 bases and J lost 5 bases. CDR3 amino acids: CSVGVGGTGELFF. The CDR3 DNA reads TGCAGCGTTGGGGTCGGGGGGACCGGGGAGCTGTTTTTT.

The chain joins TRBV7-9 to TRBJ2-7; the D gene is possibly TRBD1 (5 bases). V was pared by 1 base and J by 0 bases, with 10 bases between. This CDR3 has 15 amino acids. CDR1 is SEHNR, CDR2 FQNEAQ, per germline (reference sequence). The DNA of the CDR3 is TGTGCCAGCAGCTTAGAGGGGCTGAGCTCCTACGAGCAGTACTTC. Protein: CASSLEGLSSYEQYF.

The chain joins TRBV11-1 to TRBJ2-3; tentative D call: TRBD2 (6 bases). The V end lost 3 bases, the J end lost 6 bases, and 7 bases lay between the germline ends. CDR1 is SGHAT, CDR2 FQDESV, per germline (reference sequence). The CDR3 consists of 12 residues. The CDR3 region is CASSLEGDTQYF. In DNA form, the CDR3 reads TGTGCCAGCAGCTTGGAGGGCGATACGCAGTATTTT.

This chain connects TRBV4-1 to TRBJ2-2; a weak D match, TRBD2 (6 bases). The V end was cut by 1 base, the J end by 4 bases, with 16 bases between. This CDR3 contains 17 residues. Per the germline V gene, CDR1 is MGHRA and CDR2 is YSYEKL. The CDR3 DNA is TGCGCCAGCAGCCAAGGATATGCGGGGACTGCCACCGGGGAGCTGTTTTTT. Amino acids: CASSQGYAGTATGELFF.

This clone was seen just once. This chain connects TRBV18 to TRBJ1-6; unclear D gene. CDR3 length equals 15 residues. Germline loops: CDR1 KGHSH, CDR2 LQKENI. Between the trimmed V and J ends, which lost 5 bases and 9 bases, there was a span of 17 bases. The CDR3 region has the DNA TGTGCCAGCTCAGTCAAGGAGGGTGGTGCTTCACCCCTCCACTTT. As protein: CASSVKEGGASPLHF.

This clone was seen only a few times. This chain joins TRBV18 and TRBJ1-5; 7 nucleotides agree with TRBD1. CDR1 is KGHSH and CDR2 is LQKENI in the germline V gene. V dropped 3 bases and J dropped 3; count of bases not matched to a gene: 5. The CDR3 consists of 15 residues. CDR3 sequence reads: CASSPDRVANQPQHF. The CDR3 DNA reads TGTGCCAGCTCACCCGACAGGGTTGCCAATCAGCCCCAGCATTTT.

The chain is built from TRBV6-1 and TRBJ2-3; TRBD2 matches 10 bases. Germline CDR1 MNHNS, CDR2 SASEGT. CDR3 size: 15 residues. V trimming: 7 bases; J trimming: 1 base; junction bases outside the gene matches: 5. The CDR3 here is CASTSTSGGTDTQYF. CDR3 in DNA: TGTGCCAGCACCTCAACTAGCGGGGGCACAGATACGCAGTATTTT.

CDR3 amino acids: CASSPQWREFGEQYF. CDR3 nucleotides: TGTGCCAGCAGCCCCCAGTGGCGGGAGTTTGGCGAGCAGTACTTC. V gene TRBV14 combines with J gene TRBJ2-7; 7 bases map to TRBD2. The CDR3 covers 15 residues. CDR1 SGHDN and CDR2 FVKESK come from the germline V gene. Trimming at V came to 4 bases and at J to 6 bases, leaving 12 bases not matched to a gene.

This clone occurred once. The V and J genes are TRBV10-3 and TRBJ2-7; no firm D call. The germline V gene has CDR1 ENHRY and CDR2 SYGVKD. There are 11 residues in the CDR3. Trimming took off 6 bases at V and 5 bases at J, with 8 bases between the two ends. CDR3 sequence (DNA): TGTGCCATCAGCCTAAATGACGAGCAGTACTTC. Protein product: CAISLNDEQYF.

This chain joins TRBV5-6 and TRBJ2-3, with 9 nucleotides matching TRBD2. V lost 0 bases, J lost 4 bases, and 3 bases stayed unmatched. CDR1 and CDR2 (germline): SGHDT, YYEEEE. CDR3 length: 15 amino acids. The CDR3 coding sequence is TGTGCCAGCAGCTTGGGCGGGGGGGCATCAGATACGCAGTATTTT. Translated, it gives CASSLGGGASDTQYF. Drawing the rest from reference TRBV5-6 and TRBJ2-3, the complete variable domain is DAGVTQSPTHLIKTRGQQVTLRCSPKSGHDTVSWYQQALGQGPQFIFQYYEEEERQRGNFPDRFSGHQFPNYSSELNVNALLLGDSALYLCASSLGGGASDTQYFGPGTRLTVL.

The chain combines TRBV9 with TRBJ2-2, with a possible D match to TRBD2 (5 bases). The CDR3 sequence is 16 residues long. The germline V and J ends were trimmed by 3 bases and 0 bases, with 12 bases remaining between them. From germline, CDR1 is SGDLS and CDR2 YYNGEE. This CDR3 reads CASSAQPGANTGELFF. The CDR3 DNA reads TGTGCCAGCAGCGCCCAACCCGGGGCGAACACCGGGGAGCTGTTTTTT. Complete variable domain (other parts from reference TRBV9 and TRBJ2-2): DSGVTQTPKHLITATGQRVTLRCSPRSGDLSVYWYQQSLDQGLQFLIQYYNGEERAKGNILERFSAQQFPDLHSELNLSSLELGDSALYFCASSAQPGANTGELFFGEGSRLTVL.

DNA for the CDR3: TGCGCCAGCAGCTTGGACCGACAGGGGGCATTAGTAATTAACACTGAAGCTTTCTTT. It encodes CASSLDRQGALVINTEAFF. The rearrangement uses TRBV5-1 and TRBJ1-1; 10 nucleotides align to TRBD1. The CDR3 totals 19 residues. From germline, CDR1 is SGHRS and CDR2 YFSETQ. V was pared by 0 bases and J by 2 bases, with 13 bases of the junction left unmatched.

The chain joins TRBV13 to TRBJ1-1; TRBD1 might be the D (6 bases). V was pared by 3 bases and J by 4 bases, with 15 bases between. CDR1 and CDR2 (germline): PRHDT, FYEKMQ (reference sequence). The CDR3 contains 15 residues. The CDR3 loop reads CASSFYNRDGTEAFF. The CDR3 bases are TGTGCCAGCAGCTTCTACAACAGGGACGGCACTGAAGCTTTCTTT.

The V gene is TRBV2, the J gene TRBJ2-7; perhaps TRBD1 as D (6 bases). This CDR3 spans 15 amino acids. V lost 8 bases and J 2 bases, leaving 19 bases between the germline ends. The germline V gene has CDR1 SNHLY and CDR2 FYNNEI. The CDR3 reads CASHLEGVGPYEQYF. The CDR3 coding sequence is TGTGCCAGCCATCTTGAGGGGGTTGGCCCCTACGAGCAGTACTTC.

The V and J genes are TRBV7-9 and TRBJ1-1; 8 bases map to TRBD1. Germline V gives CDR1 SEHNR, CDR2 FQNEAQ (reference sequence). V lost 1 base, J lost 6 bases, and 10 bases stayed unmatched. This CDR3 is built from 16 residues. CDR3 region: CASSLGGQGRRAEAFF. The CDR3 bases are TGTGCCAGCAGCTTAGGAGGACAGGGTCGTCGTGCTGAAGCTTTCTTT.

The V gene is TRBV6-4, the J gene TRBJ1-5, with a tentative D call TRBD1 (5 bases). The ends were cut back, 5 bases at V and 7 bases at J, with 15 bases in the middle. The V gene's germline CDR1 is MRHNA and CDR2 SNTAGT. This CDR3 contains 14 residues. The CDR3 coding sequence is TGTGCCAGCAGTCCTCTTGGGGGGGGACAGCCCCAGCATTTT. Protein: CASSPLGGGQPQHF.

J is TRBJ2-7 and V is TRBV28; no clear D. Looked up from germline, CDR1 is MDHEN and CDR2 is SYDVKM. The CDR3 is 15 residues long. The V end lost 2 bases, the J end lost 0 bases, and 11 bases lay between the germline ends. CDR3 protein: CASSLMGLSSYEQYF. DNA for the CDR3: TGTGCCAGCAGTTTAATGGGCCTAAGCTCCTACGAGCAGTACTTC.

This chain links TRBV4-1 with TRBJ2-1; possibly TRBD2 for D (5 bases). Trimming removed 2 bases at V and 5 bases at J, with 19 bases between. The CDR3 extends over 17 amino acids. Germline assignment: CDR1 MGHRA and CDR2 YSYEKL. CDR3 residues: CASSQTTVDFSNNEQFF. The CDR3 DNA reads TGCGCCAGCAGCCAAACAACCGTGGACTTTTCCAACAATGAGCAGTTCTTC.

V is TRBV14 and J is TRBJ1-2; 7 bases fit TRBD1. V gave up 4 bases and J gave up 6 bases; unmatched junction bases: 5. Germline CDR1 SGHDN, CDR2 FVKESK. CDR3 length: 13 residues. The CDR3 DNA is TGTGCCAGCAGCCTGACAGGGAGCGATGGCTACACCTTC. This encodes CASSLTGSDGYTF.

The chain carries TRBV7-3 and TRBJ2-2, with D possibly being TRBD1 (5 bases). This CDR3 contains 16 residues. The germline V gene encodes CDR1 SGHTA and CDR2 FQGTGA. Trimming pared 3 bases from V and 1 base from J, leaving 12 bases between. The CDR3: CASSFREWQNTGELFF. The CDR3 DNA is TGTGCCAGCAGCTTCAGGGAATGGCAGAACACCGGGGAGCTGTTTTTT. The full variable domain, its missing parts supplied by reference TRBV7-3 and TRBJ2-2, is GAGVSQTPSNKVTEKGKYVELRCDPISGHTALYWYRQSLGQGPEFLIYFQGTGAADDSGLPNDRFFAVRPEGSVSTLKIQRTERGDSAVYLCASSFREWQNTGELFFGEGSRLTVL.

The CDR3 loop reads CASSLEIGRATYEQYF. DNA for the CDR3: TGTGCCAGCAGCTTGGAAATAGGGAGGGCTACCTACGAGCAGTACTTC. V is TRBV5-4 and J is TRBJ2-7, with TRBD2 identical over 7 bases. The V and J ends lost 0 bases and 2 bases, in that order; junction bases with no gene match: 8. The CDR3 extends over 16 amino acids. Germline CDR1 reads SGHNT; CDR2 reads YYREEE (reference sequence).

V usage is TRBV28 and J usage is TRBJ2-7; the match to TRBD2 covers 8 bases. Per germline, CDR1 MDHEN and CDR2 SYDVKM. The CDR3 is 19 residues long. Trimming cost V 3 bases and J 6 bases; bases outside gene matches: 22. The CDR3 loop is CASSLGSGTPTASTREQYF. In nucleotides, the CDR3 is TGTGCCAGCAGTTTGGGTAGCGGGACTCCTACAGCTTCTACCCGCGAGCAGTACTTC.

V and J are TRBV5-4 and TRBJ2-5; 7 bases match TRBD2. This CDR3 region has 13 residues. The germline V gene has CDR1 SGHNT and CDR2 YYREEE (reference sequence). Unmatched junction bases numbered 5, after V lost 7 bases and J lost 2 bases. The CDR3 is CASGTMRQETQYF. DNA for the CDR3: TGTGCCAGCGGGACTATGAGGCAAGAGACCCAGTACTTC.

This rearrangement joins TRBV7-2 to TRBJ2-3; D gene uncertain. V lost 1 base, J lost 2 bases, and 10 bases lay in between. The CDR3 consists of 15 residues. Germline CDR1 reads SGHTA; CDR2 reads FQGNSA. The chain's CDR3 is CASSLVFQSTDTQYF. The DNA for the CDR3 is TGTGCCAGCAGCTTAGTTTTCCAGTCCACAGATACGCAGTATTTT.

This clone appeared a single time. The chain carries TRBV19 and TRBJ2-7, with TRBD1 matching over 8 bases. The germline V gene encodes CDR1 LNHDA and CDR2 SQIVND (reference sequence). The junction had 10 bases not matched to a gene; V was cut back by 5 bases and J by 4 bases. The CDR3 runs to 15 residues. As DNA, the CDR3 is TGTGCCAGTAGTGGATCAGGGGGCCAAGGATACGAGCAGTACTTC. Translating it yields CASSGSGGQGYEQYF.